The clone carrying this T cell receptor (beta chain) was found once. The CDR3 has 11 amino acids. The V gene's germline CDR1 is SGHVS and CDR2 FQNEAQ. Trimming shortened V by 5 bases and J by 7 bases, and 5 bases separated the two germline ends. This record belongs to a study of CD8 T cells in Susac syndrome. RNA, at about 0.5 to 1 ug, was reverse transcribed with random hexamers. It was immunoSEQ multiplex PCR that amplified TCR beta CDR3 across 54 Vbeta and 13 Jbeta. In TCRdb, the immunoSEQ multiplex PCR reads were re-called with MiXCR into one record per CDR3 protein. The sample lists about 180,000 distinct CDR3 sequences, approximately 95% seen once, with less than 0.2% in the top ten.

V gene TRBV7-8 combines with J gene TRBJ1-4, with D unresolved. Sequencing was performed on CD8+ T cells from PBMCs. This sequence was found in a human donor with multiple sclerosis. The CDR3 reads CASSLSEKLFF. The CDR3 coding sequence is TGTGCCAGCAGCCTAAGTGAAAAACTGTTTTTT.